These 16 T cell receptor beta chains share one sample of origin, sequenced in a study of a mutant IDH1 vaccine in newly diagnosed glioma. Regarding time point: week 47, end of study. In every dose of vaccine, 300 ug of mutant IDH1 20-mer peptide was given alongside topical imiquimod. The protocol was immunoSEQ multiplex PCR, while the TCRdb copy is restricted to in-frame clones and leaves out a portion. Found here are 50,000 to 70,000 clones, roughly four fifths of them singletons; the top ten hold 3% to 4%. These receptors have no identified antigens. This material consisted of PBMCs, taken from a glioma patient whose treatment included an IDH1 peptide vaccine. The receptors stem from a woman in her forties or fifties with glioma.

The chain carries TRBV6-5 and TRBJ2-2; 9 nucleotides match TRBD1. Germline CDR1 is MNHEY and CDR2 is SVGAGI. V shed 4 bases, J shed 4 bases, and the junction held 4 bases outside the gene matches. The CDR3 covers 15 residues. The CDR3 DNA sequence: TGTGCCAGCAGTTCGGGACAGGGAGCCACCGGGGAGCTGTTTTTT. This translates into CASSSGQGATGELFF.

The chain has TRBV5-6 and TRBJ2-1, with a weak D call TRBD2 (5 bases). Germline values: CDR1 SGHDT, CDR2 YYEEEE. There are 15 residues in the CDR3. Between the trimmed V and J ends, which lost 2 bases and 6 bases, there was a span of 15 bases. Here the CDR3 reads CASSFVGRVRNEQFF. The CDR3 DNA reads TGTGCCAGCAGCTTTGTAGGGCGGGTGCGCAATGAGCAGTTCTTC.

This clone was recorded once. V gene TRBV12-5 combines with J gene TRBJ2-2; possible D gene TRBD1, 5 bases. Deletions cut 1 base from V and 2 bases from J, with 8 bases between. The length of the CDR3 is 15 residues. CDR1 LGHNT and CDR2 FRNRAP come from the germline V gene. The CDR3 DNA follows: TGTGCTAGTGGTTTGGGACAGTTTAACACCGGGGAGCTGTTTTTT. Residues: CASGLGQFNTGELFF. Based on the CDR3 plus reference TRBV12-5 and TRBJ2-2, the full variable domain is DARVTQTPRHKVTEMGQEVTMRCQPILGHNTVFWYRQTMMQGLELLAYFRNRAPLDDSGMPKDRFSAEMPDATLATLKIQPSEPRDSAVYFCASGLGQFNTGELFFGEGSRLTVL.

This clone came up once. V and J are TRBV7-9 and TRBJ1-1; 10 bases line up with TRBD1. The CDR3 runs to 18 residues. CDR1 is SEHNR, CDR2 FQNEAQ, per germline (reference sequence). With 3 bases clipped from V and 7 bases from J, the junction kept 17 bases outside the gene matches. As DNA, the CDR3 is TGTGCCAGCAGCTTGACCTCGAATCCGGGACAGGGGATGGGTGAAGCTTTCTTT. Its protein product is CASSLTSNPGQGMGEAFF.

The CDR3, as DNA: TGTGCCAGCAGTGGAGGGATTGATTCACCCCTCCACTTT. Protein: CASSGGIDSPLHF. The chain is built from TRBV6-4 and TRBJ1-6, with D unclear. V was clipped by 4 bases and J by 8 bases, with 9 bases between them. CDR3 length: 13 amino acids. CDR1 and CDR2 (germline): MRHNA, SNTAGT.

The CDR3 spells CASNSAEPTDTQYF. The CDR3 DNA follows: TGTGCCAGCAACTCGGCAGAGCCCACAGATACGCAGTATTTT. This chain uses TRBV6-5 with TRBJ2-3; no clear D gene. The CDR3 has 14 amino acids. Germline assignment: CDR1 MNHEY and CDR2 SVGAGI. V was trimmed by 7 bases and J by 2 bases, leaving 13 bases between them.

V usage is TRBV5-6 and J usage is TRBJ1-6; unclear D gene. V lost 2 bases, J lost 0 bases, and 15 bases lay in between. The CDR3 covers 18 residues. The germline gives CDR1 SGHDT, CDR2 YYEEEE. The CDR3, as DNA: TGTGCCAGCAGCTTTTACGGGGAAGCGGGCTCCTATAATTCACCCCTCCACTTT. Amino acids: CASSFYGEAGSYNSPLHF. Using reference TRBV5-6 and TRBJ1-6 for the parts outside the CDR3, the full variable domain is DAGVTQSPTHLIKTRGQQVTLRCSPKSGHDTVSWYQQALGQGPQFIFQYYEEEERQRGNFPDRFSGHQFPNYSSELNVNALLLGDSALYLCASSFYGEAGSYNSPLHFGNGTRLTVT.

V and J are TRBV19 and TRBJ2-7; TRBD1 matches at 10 bases. CDR3 length equals 16 residues. Germline V gives CDR1 LNHDA, CDR2 SQIVND (reference sequence). V shed 4 bases, J shed 2 bases, and the junction held 8 bases outside the gene matches. CDR3 in amino acids: CASSTPTGTGAYEQYF. The CDR3 coding sequence is TGTGCCAGTAGTACTCCAACCGGGACAGGGGCCTACGAGCAGTACTTC.

This rearrangement joins TRBV5-6 to TRBJ1-4; the D is unclear. The CDR3 has 13 residues. The V end was cut by 0 bases, the J end by 11 bases, with 11 bases between. Looked up from germline, CDR1 is SGHDT and CDR2 is YYEEEE. The CDR3 region has the DNA TGTGCCAGCAGCTTGGGAGGTGGATTTAAACTGTTTTTT. Its translation: CASSLGGGFKLFF.

The sample holds one count of this clone. The J gene is TRBJ1-2, the V gene TRBV9; unclear D gene. Trimming cost V 4 bases and J 3 bases, with 10 bases left between them. Germline CDR1 and CDR2: SGDLS and YYNGEE. The CDR3 covers 13 residues. The CDR3 DNA sequence: TGTGCCAGCAGCCCCGGGGATTACTATGGCTACACCTTC. Protein: CASSPGDYYGYTF.

The chain uses TRBV9 and TRBJ1-3; 8 bases agree with TRBD1. Looked up from germline, CDR1 is SGDLS and CDR2 is YYNGEE. V lost 3 bases and J lost 4; bases outside the gene matches: 6. The CDR3 runs 15 residues. The CDR3 DNA sequence: TGTGCCAGCAGCGCGCAGGGGGCGTCGGGAAACACCATATATTTT. Protein product: CASSAQGASGNTIYF.

This clone was seen once. J is TRBJ1-1 and V is TRBV2, with 8 bases matching TRBD1. Losses at the gene ends were 5 bases for V and 2 bases for J; bases not matched to a gene: 4. The germline V gene has CDR1 SNHLY and CDR2 FYNNEI. The CDR3 length is 14 residues. The CDR3: CASSYDRGNTEAFF. Here the CDR3 DNA reads TGTGCCAGCAGTTATGACAGGGGTAACACTGAAGCTTTCTTT.

The chain combines TRBV5-5 with TRBJ1-1; D possibly corresponds to TRBD1 (5 bases). CDR1 is SGHKS and CDR2 is YYEKEE in the germline V gene (reference sequence). CDR3 length: 13 amino acids. The germline V and J ends were trimmed by 4 bases and 5 bases, with 12 bases remaining between them. The CDR3: CASSLLGGTEAFF. The CDR3 region has the DNA TGTGCCAGCAGCCTGTTGGGGGGAACTGAAGCTTTCTTT.

Only a few counts were recorded for this clone. The chain links TRBV6-5 to TRBJ1-6; 10 nucleotides agree with TRBD1. The CDR3 is 13 residues long. The germline V gene encodes CDR1 MNHEY and CDR2 SVGAGI. Trimming took 5 bases from V and 10 from J; bases not matched to a gene: 2. The CDR3 loop is CASSRTGGSPLHF. DNA of the CDR3: TGTGCCAGCAGTCGGACAGGGGGATCACCCCTCCACTTT.

With regard to this clone: Germline and junction disagree at one end, which may indicate a read error. This chain joins TRBV18 and TRBJ2-1; D assignment may be TRBD1 or TRBD2 (6 bases each). CDR3 length: 17 residues. From germline, CDR1 is KGHSH and CDR2 LQKENI. CDR3 amino acids: CASSQFPVGGSYSEQFF. The DNA of the CDR3 is TGTGCCAGCTCACAGTTTCCTGTGGGGGGCTCGTACAGTGAGCAGTTCTTC.

The CDR3 DNA follows: TGTGCCAGCAGCCAACCCCAAGGAGGCGGCTACACCTTC. It specifies CASSQPQGGGYTF. This sequence joins TRBV5-6 and TRBJ1-2; D ambiguous. Deletions cut 4 bases from V and 8 bases from J, with 15 bases between. The CDR3 runs to 13 residues. Germline CDR1 SGHDT, CDR2 YYEEEE.